The text below deals with one TCR beta chain. Its antigen remains unidentified. This sample is part of a study of cytomegalovirus exposure and HLA in healthy donors. Primers for the PCR totalled 60 Vbeta and 13 Jbeta. This table comes from immunoSEQ multiplex PCR, and its TCRdb copy is limited to in-frame clones, with some not included. The sample consists of about 180,000 clones, around 79% of them appearing once. Study-wide results and caveats: Under in vitro conditions, three CMV-associated chains were confirmed as specific for CMV antigens.

V lost 5 bases and J lost 5; bases outside the gene matches: 6. The CDR3 runs to 13 residues. Germline CDR1 reads SGHTA; CDR2 reads FQGNSA. The chain carries TRBV7-2 and TRBJ2-7, with 7 bases aligning to TRBD2. The receptor comes from a woman aged 35 to 49 in good health and CMV-seronegative. Source material: PBMCs. The DNA of the CDR3 is TGTGCCAGCAGCCGAAAGCGGGGCGACGAGCAGTACTTC. Translated, it gives CASSRKRGDEQYF. Combining the CDR3 with reference TRBV7-2 and TRBJ2-7 gives the whole variable domain GAGVSQSPSNKVTEKGKDVELRCDPISGHTALYWYRQSLGQGLEFLIYFQGNSAPDKSGLPSDRFSAERTGGSVSTLTIQRTQQEDSAVYLCASSRKRGDEQYFGPGTRLTVT.